The rows below give T cell receptor beta chains drawn from one sample of a study of blood T cell repertoires in COVID-19. Here immunoSEQ multiplex PCR was the method, and the copy in TCRdb shows in-frame clones only, minus some. This table has some 150,000 clones, about 86% appearing once. The sample consisted of peripheral blood. The receptors shown here come from an older woman with acute or convalescent COVID-19. Both conserved end residues are part of each CDR3. A D gene is named only where the DNA matches it firmly. The size entry is marked missing in some rows and otherwise reads once, few, many or a size class.

j_call | v_call | d_call | clone_size | cdr3_aa | cdr3_nt
TRBJ1-2 | TRBV29-1 | . | . | CSGERQNYGYTF | TGCAGCGGTGAAAGACAAAACTATGGCTACACCTTC
TRBJ2-5 | TRBV10-3 | . | once | CAISAVRSGAGETQYF | TGTGCCATCAGTGCTGTCCGTAGCGGCGCAGGGGAGACCCAGTACTTC
TRBJ1-4 | TRBV29-1 | . | . | CSVEDASRNEKLFF | TGCAGCGTTGAAGACGCAAGTCGGAATGAAAAACTGTTTTTT
TRBJ1-2 | TRBV5-4 | TRBD1 | . | CASSPRTGLRNYGYTF | TGTGCCAGCAGCCCCAGGACAGGACTACGTAACTATGGCTACACCTTC
TRBJ2-5 | TRBV3-1/TRBV3-2 | TRBD2 | . | CASSQPGLVTETQYF | TGTGCCAGCAGCCAACCGGGACTAGTGACAGAGACCCAGTACTTC
TRBJ1-1 | TRBV7-9 | TRBD1 | . | CASSARTGGTEAFF | TGTGCCAGCAGCGCAAGGACAGGGGGCACTGAAGCTTTCTTT
TRBJ2-7 | TRBV5-1 | . | once | CASSLEGVRSYEQYF | TGCGCCAGCAGCTTGGAAGGGGTCCGCTCCTACGAGCAGTACTTC
TRBJ1-5 | TRBV6-5 | . | . | CASSYGRVGNQPQHF | TGTGCCAGCAGTTACGGGAGGGTGGGCAATCAGCCCCAGCATTTT
TRBJ2-3 | TRBV19 | . | few | CASSPRGGRTDTQYF | TGTGCCAGTAGCCCAAGGGGGGGCCGGACAGATACGCAGTATTTT
TRBJ1-2 | TRBV6-4 | . | . | CASSESGRVSGYTF | TGTGCCAGCAGTGAATCCGGGCGGGTCTCTGGCTACACCTTC
TRBJ2-7 | TRBV28 | . | once | CASSFSSYEQYF | TGTGCCAGCAGTTTTAGTAGTTACGAGCAGTACTTC
TRBJ1-3 | TRBV4-3 | . | . | CASSQDPGSLSGNTIYF | TGCGCCAGCAGCCAAGATCCTGGTAGCCTCTCTGGAAACACCATATATTTT
TRBJ2-7 | TRBV2 | TRBD1 | . | CASTKDRVGYEQYF | TGTGCCAGCACCAAAGACAGGGTGGGCTACGAGCAGTACTTC
TRBJ1-1 | TRBV9 | . | . | CASINLVGVTEAFF | TGTGCCAGCATCAACCTCGTAGGGGTTACTGAAGCTTTCTTT
TRBJ1-3 | TRBV7-8 | . | . | CASSFSRGNTIYF | TGTGCCAGCAGCTTTAGTCGGGGAAACACCATATATTTT
TRBJ1-3 | TRBV6-5 | . | . | CASSYPAGNTIYF | TGTGCCAGCAGTTACCCCGCTGGAAACACCATATATTTT
TRBJ1-2 | TRBV28 | TRBD1 | . | CASSPRQGAWYGYTF | TGTGCCAGCAGTCCACGACAGGGGGCTTGGTATGGCTACACCTTC
TRBJ1-1 | TRBV2 | . | . | CASSEFGSRAFF | TGTGCCAGCAGTGAATTTGGGTCTAGGGCTTTCTTT
TRBJ2-7 | TRBV7-2 | . | . | CASSLASAGIIYEQYF | TGTGCCAGCAGCTTAGCTTCAGCGGGTATCATTTACGAGCAGTACTTC
TRBJ1-2 | TRBV19 | . | . | CASSTWASMGYGYTF | TGTGCCAGTAGTACCTGGGCCAGCATGGGCTATGGCTACACCTTC
TRBJ1-6 | TRBV10-3 | . | . | CATLKGRGENSPLHF | TGTGCCACCCTGAAGGGGAGGGGTGAGAATTCACCCCTCCACTTT
TRBJ2-1 | TRBV11-3 | . | . | CASSLTEGAYNEQFF | TGTGCCAGCAGCTTAACGGAGGGAGCCTACAATGAGCAGTTCTTC
TRBJ1-4 | TRBV7-2 | . | . | CASSLLQGRNEKLFF | TGTGCCAGCAGCTTGCTGCAGGGGAGAAATGAAAAACTGTTTTTT
TRBJ2-5 | TRBV15 | TRBD2 | . | CATSEGLAGGRQETQYF | TGTGCCACCAGCGAGGGACTAGCGGGGGGAAGGCAAGAGACCCAGTACTTC
TRBJ2-7 | TRBV28 | . | . | CASSHGEYEQYF | TGTGCCAGCAGCCACGGGGAATACGAGCAGTACTTC
TRBJ2-5 | TRBV7-2 | . | . | CASSLHGGEGETQYF | TGTGCCAGCAGCTTACATGGGGGCGAGGGGGAGACCCAGTACTTC
TRBJ2-3 | TRBV27 | TRBD2 | . | CASSLSTPQRGDASDTQYF | TGTGCCAGCAGTTTATCGACCCCCCAGCGGGGGGACGCTTCAGATACGCAGTATTTT
TRBJ1-5 | TRBV6-2/TRBV6-3 | TRBD1 | . | CASSYSVRGQVESQPQHF | TGTGCCAGCAGTTACTCGGTGCGGGGACAGGTCGAGAGTCAGCCCCAGCATTTT
TRBJ1-3 | TRBV6-1 | . | . | CASSESFGGISGNTIYF | TGTGCCAGCAGTGAATCATTTGGGGGGATATCGGGAAACACCATATATTTT
TRBJ1-1 | TRBV28 | . | . | CASSPGGARATEAFF | TGTGCCAGCAGTCCGGGAGGGGCCAGGGCCACTGAAGCTTTCTTT
TRBJ2-1 | TRBV15 | TRBD2 | . | CATSAPGGGINEQFF | TGTGCCACCAGCGCCCCTGGGGGGGGTATCAATGAGCAGTTCTTC
TRBJ2-7 | TRBV29-1 | TRBD1 | . | CSVGTGGTYEQYF | TGCAGCGTTGGGACAGGGGGTACCTACGAGCAGTACTTC
TRBJ2-5 | TRBV9 | TRBD1 | . | CASSPRTGAKTQYF | TGTGCCAGCAGCCCTAGGACAGGGGCGAAGACCCAGTACTTC
TRBJ2-7 | TRBV7-2 | . | . | CASSLLLETYEQYF | TGTGCCAGCAGCTTACTTTTGGAGACCTACGAGCAGTACTTC
TRBJ1-5 | TRBV7-9 | . | . | CASSLVGSDGGENDQPQHF | TGTGCCAGCAGCTTAGTAGGGTCCGACGGGGGGGAGAACGATCAGCCCCAGCATTTT
TRBJ1-2 | TRBV4-3 | TRBD1 | . | CASSQGVSGGYGYTF | TGCGCCAGCAGCCAAGGCGTTTCAGGGGGCTATGGCTACACCTTC
TRBJ1-1 | TRBV3-1/TRBV3-2 | TRBD1 | . | CASSKGTGWGTEAFF | TGTGCCAGCAGCAAAGGGACAGGGTGGGGGACTGAAGCTTTCTTT
TRBJ1-2 | TRBV7-2 | . | . | CASSGQGSYGYTF | TGTGCCAGCAGTGGTCAGGGATCCTATGGCTACACCTTC
TRBJ1-1 | TRBV15 | TRBD1 | . | CATSTTPGQGRTEAFF | TGTGCCACCAGCACAACTCCGGGACAGGGAAGGACTGAAGCTTTCTTT
TRBJ2-3 | TRBV19 | . | . | CASSNGGGVNTQYF | TGTGCCAGTAGTAATGGGGGGGGCGTGAATACGCAGTATTTT
TRBJ1-1 | TRBV5-4 | . | . | CASSLAGHLNTEAFF | TGTGCCAGCAGCTTGGCGGGACACTTGAACACTGAAGCTTTCTTT
TRBJ1-6 | TRBV21-1 | . | . | CASSKVQTESFNSPLHF | TGTGCCAGCAGCAAAGTACAAACAGAAAGCTTTAATTCACCCCTCCACTTT
TRBJ1-1 | TRBV30 | TRBD1 | . | CAWSPGQRAFF | TGTGCCTGGAGCCCGGGACAGCGGGCTTTCTTT
TRBJ2-1 | TRBV2 | . | . | CASLASPSLGEQFF | TGTGCCAGCTTGGCTAGCCCCTCTCTGGGAGAGCAGTTCTTC
TRBJ1-2 | TRBV29-1 | . | once | CSVERVDSYYGYTF | TGCAGCGTTGAACGGGTGGACAGTTACTATGGCTACACCTTC
TRBJ1-2 | TRBV29-1 | . | . | CSVARLTGRSAYGYTF | TGCAGCGTCGCACGTCTTACAGGGAGATCTGCCTATGGCTACACCTTC
TRBJ1-1 | TRBV5-6 | TRBD1 | . | CASSLVGQGNTEAFF | TGTGCCAGCAGCTTGGTCGGACAGGGGAACACTGAAGCTTTCTTT
TRBJ2-2 | TRBV30 | TRBD1 | . | CALDRDTGELFF | TGTGCCTTGGACAGGGACACCGGGGAGCTGTTTTTT
TRBJ1-5 | TRBV19 | TRBD1 | . | CASSIVGGYSNQPQHF | TGTGCCAGTAGTATCGTAGGGGGCTATAGCAATCAGCCCCAGCATTTT
TRBJ2-1 | TRBV18 | TRBD2 | . | CASSPREGQGLHNEQFF | TGTGCCAGCTCACCTCGGGAGGGTCAGGGACTGCACAATGAGCAGTTCTTC
TRBJ1-1 | TRBV7-9 | . | . | CASRSGLQNTEAFF | TGTGCCAGCAGATCGGGACTTCAGAACACTGAAGCTTTCTTT
TRBJ2-1 | TRBV11-3 | . | . | CASSLGLRGEQFF | TGTGCCAGCAGCTTAGGGTTAAGGGGTGAGCAGTTCTTC
TRBJ2-2 | TRBV28 | TRBD1 | . | CASSFGDRGVGELFF | TGTGCCAGCAGTTTTGGGGACAGGGGTGTCGGGGAGCTGTTTTTT